These 10 T cell receptor beta chains were all obtained from the same sample, sequenced in a study of STAT5B mutations in CD4+ large granular lymphocyte leukemia. The method was immunoSEQ multiplex PCR; TCRdb's version includes in-frame clones alone and lacks a portion of them. The table lists 20,000 to 25,000 clones, approximately 80% of them singletons. What was sequenced was CD4+ T cells from blood buffy coats. The receptor set was obtained from a human donor in good health.

The V and J genes are TRBV5-1 and TRBJ1-5; weak D call: TRBD1 (5 bases). CDR3 length: 15 amino acids. Between the trimmed V and J ends, which lost 0 bases and 5 bases, there was a span of 12 bases. Germline V CDR1 and CDR2: SGHRS, YFSETQ. The CDR3 loop is CASSLEGRVDQPQHF. DNA for the CDR3: TGCGCCAGCAGCTTGGAGGGCAGGGTCGATCAGCCCCAGCATTTT.

The chain has TRBV15 and TRBJ2-1; 9 bases agree with TRBD2. After removal of 0 bases from V and 7 bases from J, the junction contained 13 bases not matched to a gene. The CDR3 spans 18 residues. The germline gives CDR1 LNHNV, CDR2 YYDKDF (reference sequence). As DNA, the CDR3 is TGTGCCACCAGCAGAGATGGTCGTCGACTAGCGGATTCTAATGAGCAGTTCTTC. Translating gives CATSRDGRRLADSNEQFF.

The chain joins TRBV7-9 to TRBJ2-5, with D perhaps TRBD1 (6 bases). CDR1 and CDR2 from the germline V gene are SEHNR and FQNEAQ (reference sequence). There are 19 residues in the CDR3. The V gene lost 2 bases and the J gene lost 6 bases, with 28 bases spanning the gap. The CDR3: CASSLRIINRTVHKKTQYF. The CDR3 bases are TGTGCCAGCAGCTTAAGAATAATAAACAGGACAGTCCACAAGAAGACCCAGTACTTC. Full variable domain (rest looked up from reference TRBV7-9 and TRBJ2-5): DTGVSQNPRHKITKRGQNVTFRCDPISEHNRLYWYRQTLGQGPEFLTYFQNEAQLEKSRLLSDRFSAERPKGSFSTLEIQRTEQGDSAMYLCASSLRIINRTVHKKTQYFGPGTRLLVL.

V is TRBV30 and J is TRBJ1-6; D unresolved. Trimming shortened V by 5 bases and J by 5 bases, and 10 bases separated the two germline ends. This CDR3 has 13 amino acids. Germline CDR1 is GTSNPN and CDR2 is SVGIG (reference sequence). CDR3 bases: TGTGCCTGGTCTCAGGCTAATAATTCACCCCTCCACTTT. Amino acid sequence: CAWSQANNSPLHF.

V usage is TRBV27 and J usage is TRBJ1-1; 8 bases fit TRBD1. The CDR3 loop spans 14 amino acids. CDR1 and CDR2 from the germline V gene are MNHEY and SMNVEV (reference sequence). J gave up 8 bases and V 6 bases, and 11 bases lay outside the gene matches. The CDR3 spells CASSQYGTGAEAFF. DNA of the CDR3: TGTGCCAGCAGCCAATATGGGACAGGTGCGGAAGCTTTCTTT.

The chain carries TRBV6-5 and TRBJ1-2; D call uncertain. Trimming removed 2 bases from V and 4 bases from J, with 8 bases in between. The CDR3 length is 13 residues. CDR1 is MNHEY and CDR2 is SVGAGI in the germline V gene. DNA for the CDR3: TGTGCCAGCAGTTACGGGAGCACCTATGGCTACACCTTC. Its protein product is CASSYGSTYGYTF.

The CDR3 reads CASRPTGGYGYTF. The CDR3, as DNA: TGTGCCAGCAGACCGACAGGGGGGTATGGCTACACCTTC. The chain has TRBV27 and TRBJ1-2; 9 bases align to TRBD1. V dropped 6 bases and J dropped 5; count of bases not matched to a gene: 4. This CDR3 comprises 13 residues. Per germline, CDR1 MNHEY and CDR2 SMNVEV (reference sequence).

Only one count was recorded for this clone. The chain carries TRBV5-3 and TRBJ2-4; 7 bases are a match to TRBD2. TRBV5-3 is placed among ORFs of uncertain function. V shed 2 bases and J 1 base; nucleotides not matched to a gene: 6. This CDR3 has 16 amino acids. The CDR3 DNA reads TGTGCCAGAAGCTTAGGAGGGAGGGCGGCCAAAAACATTCAGTACTTC. Protein sequence: CARSLGGRAAKNIQYF.

The chain joins TRBV6-1 to TRBJ1-6, with D hard to call. CDR1 is MNHNS, CDR2 SASEGT, per germline. This CDR3 contains 15 residues. The V end was cut by 2 bases, the J end by 6 bases, with 11 bases between. Here the CDR3 reads CASSETQGSNSPLHF. CDR3 nucleotide sequence: TGTGCCAGCAGTGAAACGCAAGGGAGTAATTCACCCCTCCACTTT.

The chain links TRBV6-5 to TRBJ1-1; unclear D gene. Deletions cut 2 bases from V and 2 bases from J, with 9 bases between. Per germline, CDR1 MNHEY and CDR2 SVGAGI. The CDR3 loop spans 14 amino acids. The CDR3 sequence: CASSYDRLNTEAFF. CDR3 bases: TGTGCCAGCAGTTACGATCGGCTTAACACTGAAGCTTTCTTT.